The clone carrying this T cell receptor (beta chain) has only a few counts. Its antigen is not identified. The data were obtained in a study of OX40 agonist ivuxolimab in advanced cancers. Overall study: Patients were around 83% male with ages roughly 23 to 79, mean about 60. The study reported partial responses in three patients: one hepatocellular carcinoma, two cutaneous melanoma.

The repertoire was sequenced with immunoSEQ multiplex PCR; TCRdb's copy has only in-frame clones and lacks some. The data contain 45,000 to 55,000 clones, around 88% of them singletons. Looked up from germline, CDR1 is SGHAT and CDR2 is FQNNGV. This CDR3 comprises 14 residues. V dropped 8 bases and J dropped 5; count of bases not matched to a gene: 4. General observations from the study: The CD4+ and CD8+ T cells in the blood had expanded clonally by week 6 at 0.1 to 3.0 mg/kg.

This material consisted of CD4+ or CD8+ T cells sorted from blood, taken in a trial of the OX40 agonist ivuxolimab. The receptor was isolated from an adult with an advanced solid tumor such as melanoma, head and neck, liver or kidney cancer. The genes are TRBV11-2 and TRBJ2-2; 11 bases are shared with TRBD2. Here the CDR3 reads CASLRTSGTGELFF. The CDR3 DNA reads TGTGCCAGCCTACGGACTAGCGGGACCGGGGAGCTGTTTTTT.